This T cell receptor beta chain was sequenced in a study of cytomegalovirus exposure and HLA in healthy donors. Overall study findings and caveats: Cytomegalovirus-associated status was assigned to some 180 TCR beta chains. Later analysis suggested links between common viral pathogens and several top significant clusters. The study had only CMV serostatus as immune exposure information. Reports state that TCR beta sequences accurately predicted most subjects' HLA-A and HLA-B alleles.

V gave up 7 bases and J gave up 3 bases, with 13 bases separating them. Germline V gene sequence: CDR1 MDHEN, CDR2 SYDVKM. The CDR3 loop spans 14 amino acids. As concerns this clone: The target antigen is unknown.

The study ran its PCR with 60 Vbeta and 13 Jbeta primers. The data were produced by immunoSEQ multiplex PCR, yet TCRdb's version contains in-frame clones alone and is incomplete. The top ten hold 4% to 5% of the sample, which has some 170,000 clones, roughly three quarters seen once. The specimen was PBMCs. The gene calls are TRBV28 and TRBJ1-5, with D hard to call. The sequence was obtained from a man younger than 30 in good health and CMV-seropositive. The CDR3 loop reads CASTLPGYNQPQHF. The CDR3 nucleotides read TGTGCCAGCACCCTACCTGGTTACAATCAGCCCCAGCATTTT.